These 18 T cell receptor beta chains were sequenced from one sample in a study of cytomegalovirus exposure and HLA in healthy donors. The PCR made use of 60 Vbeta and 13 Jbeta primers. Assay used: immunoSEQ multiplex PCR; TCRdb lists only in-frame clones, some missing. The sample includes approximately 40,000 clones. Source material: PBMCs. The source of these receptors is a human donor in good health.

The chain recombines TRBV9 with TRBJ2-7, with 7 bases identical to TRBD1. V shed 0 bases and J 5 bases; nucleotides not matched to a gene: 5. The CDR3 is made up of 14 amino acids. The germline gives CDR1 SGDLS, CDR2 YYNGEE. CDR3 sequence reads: CASSVGGGGDEQYF. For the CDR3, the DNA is TGTGCCAGCAGCGTAGGAGGGGGCGGCGACGAGCAGTACTTC. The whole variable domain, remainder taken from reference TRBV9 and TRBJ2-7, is DSGVTQTPKHLITATGQRVTLRCSPRSGDLSVYWYQQSLDQGLQFLIQYYNGEERAKGNILERFSAQQFPDLHSELNLSSLELGDSALYFCASSVGGGGDEQYFGPGTRLTVT.

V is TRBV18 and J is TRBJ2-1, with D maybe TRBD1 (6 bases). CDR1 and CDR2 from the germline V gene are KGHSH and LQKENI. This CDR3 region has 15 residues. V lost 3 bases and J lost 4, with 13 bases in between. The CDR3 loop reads CASSPRQDLYNEQFF. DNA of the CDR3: TGTGCCAGCTCACCCAGACAGGATCTGTACAATGAGCAGTTCTTC. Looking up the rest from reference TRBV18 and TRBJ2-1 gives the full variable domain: NAGVMQNPRHLVRRRGQEARLRCSPMKGHSHVYWYRQLPEEGLKFMVYLQKENIIDESGMPKERFSAEFPKEGPSILRIQQVVRGDSAAYFCASSPRQDLYNEQFFGPGTRLTVL.

CDR3 DNA sequence: TGTGCCGGGACCCACAGGGGATACACCGGGGAGCTGTTTTTT. This sequence encodes CAGTHRGYTGELFF. The V gene is TRBV30, the J gene TRBJ2-2; 7 positions agree with TRBD1. V gave up 8 bases and J gave up 3 bases; unmatched junction bases: 9. The CDR3 totals 14 residues. Germline V gene data show CDR1 as GTSNPN and CDR2 as SVGIG (reference sequence).

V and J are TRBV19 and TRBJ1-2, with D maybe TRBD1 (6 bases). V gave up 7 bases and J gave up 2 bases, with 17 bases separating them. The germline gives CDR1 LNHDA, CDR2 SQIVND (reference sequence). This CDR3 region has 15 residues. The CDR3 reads CASTRLPDSNYGYTF. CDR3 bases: TGTGCCAGTACCCGCCTGCCGGACAGCAACTATGGCTACACCTTC.

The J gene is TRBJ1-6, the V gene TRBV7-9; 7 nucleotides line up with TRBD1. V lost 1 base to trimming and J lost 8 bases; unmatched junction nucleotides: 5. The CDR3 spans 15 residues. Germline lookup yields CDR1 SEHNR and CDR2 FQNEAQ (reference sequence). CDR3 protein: CASSLGDRVYSPLHF. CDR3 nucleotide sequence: TGTGCCAGCAGCTTAGGAGACAGGGTATATTCACCCCTCCACTTT.

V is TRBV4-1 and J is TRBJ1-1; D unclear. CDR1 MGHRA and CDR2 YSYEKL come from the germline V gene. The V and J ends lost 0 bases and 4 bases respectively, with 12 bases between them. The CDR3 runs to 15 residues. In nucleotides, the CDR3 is TGCGCCAGCAGCCAAGAAAGGGTTGGGAGCACTGAAGCTTTCTTT. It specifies CASSQERVGSTEAFF.

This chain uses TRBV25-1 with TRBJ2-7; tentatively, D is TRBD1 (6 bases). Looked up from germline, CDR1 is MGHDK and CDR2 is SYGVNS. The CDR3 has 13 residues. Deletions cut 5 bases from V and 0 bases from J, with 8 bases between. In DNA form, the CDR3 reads TGTGCCAGCAGTACAGGGCTCTCCTACGAGCAGTACTTC. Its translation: CASSTGLSYEQYF.

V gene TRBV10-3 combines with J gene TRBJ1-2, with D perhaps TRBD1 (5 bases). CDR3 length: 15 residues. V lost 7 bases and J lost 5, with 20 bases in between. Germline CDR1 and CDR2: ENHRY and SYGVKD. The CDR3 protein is CAITAGTGGGYGYTF. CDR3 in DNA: TGTGCCATCACGGCTGGAACAGGAGGAGGGTATGGCTACACCTTC.

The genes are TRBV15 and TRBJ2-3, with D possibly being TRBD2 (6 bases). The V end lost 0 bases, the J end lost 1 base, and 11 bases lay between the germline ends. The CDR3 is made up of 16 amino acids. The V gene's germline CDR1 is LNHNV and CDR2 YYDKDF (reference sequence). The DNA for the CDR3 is TGTGCCACCAGCAGAGAGGCGGGACTCGGCACAGATACGCAGTATTTT. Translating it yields CATSREAGLGTDTQYF.

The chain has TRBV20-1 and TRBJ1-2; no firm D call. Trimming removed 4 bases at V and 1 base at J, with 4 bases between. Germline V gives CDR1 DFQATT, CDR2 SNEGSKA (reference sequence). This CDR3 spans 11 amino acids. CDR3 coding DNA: TGCAGTGCTATAGTTAACTATGGCTACACCTTC. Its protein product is CSAIVNYGYTF.

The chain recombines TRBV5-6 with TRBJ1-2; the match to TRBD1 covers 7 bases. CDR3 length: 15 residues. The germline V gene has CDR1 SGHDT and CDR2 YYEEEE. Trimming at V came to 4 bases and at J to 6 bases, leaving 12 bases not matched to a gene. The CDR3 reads CASSNRGIGQNGYTF. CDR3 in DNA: TGTGCCAGCAGCAACAGGGGTATAGGGCAAAATGGCTACACCTTC.

CDR3: CASSLGQRNYGYTF. CDR3 DNA: TGTGCCAGCAGCTTAGGCCAGAGGAACTATGGCTACACCTTC. The chain couples TRBV7-6 to TRBJ1-2, with unresolved D. The length of the CDR3 is 14 residues. Per the germline V gene, CDR1 is SGHVS and CDR2 is FNYEAQ. V was pared by 1 base and J by 2 bases, with 8 bases between.

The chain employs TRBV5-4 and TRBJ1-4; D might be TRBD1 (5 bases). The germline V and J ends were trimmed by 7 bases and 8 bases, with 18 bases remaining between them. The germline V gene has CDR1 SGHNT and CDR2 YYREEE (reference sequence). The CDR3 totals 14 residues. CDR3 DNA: TGTGCCAGCTCCGACCAGACAGTCGAGGAAAAACTGTTTTTT. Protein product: CASSDQTVEEKLFF. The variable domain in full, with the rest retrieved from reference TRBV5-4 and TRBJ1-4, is ETGVTQSPTHLIKTRGQQVTLRCSSQSGHNTVSWYQQALGQGPQFIFQYYREEENGRGNFPPRFSGLQFPNYSSELNVNALELDDSALYLCASSDQTVEEKLFFGSGTQLSVL.

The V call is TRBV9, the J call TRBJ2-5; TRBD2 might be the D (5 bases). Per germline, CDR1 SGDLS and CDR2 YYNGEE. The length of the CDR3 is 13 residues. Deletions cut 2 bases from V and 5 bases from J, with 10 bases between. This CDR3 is CASSVRARETQYF. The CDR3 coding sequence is TGTGCCAGCAGCGTGAGGGCTCGGGAGACCCAGTACTTC.

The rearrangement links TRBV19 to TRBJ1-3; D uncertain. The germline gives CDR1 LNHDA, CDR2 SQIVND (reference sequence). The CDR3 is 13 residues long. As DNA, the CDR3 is TGTGGAACGCGGGCTTTTTCTGGAAACACCATATATTTT. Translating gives CGTRAFSGNTIYF.

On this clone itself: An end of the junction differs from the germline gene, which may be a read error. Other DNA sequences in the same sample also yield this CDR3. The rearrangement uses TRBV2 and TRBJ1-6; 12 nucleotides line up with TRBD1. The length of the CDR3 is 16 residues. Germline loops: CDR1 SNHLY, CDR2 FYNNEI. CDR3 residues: CASTNRDRGRNSPLHF. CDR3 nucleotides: TGTGCCAGTACCAACCGGGACAGGGGGCGGAATTCACCCCTACACTTT.

CDR3 DNA sequence: TGTGCCAGCAGCTTGTTCCCCAGGGGGAGAACCGGGGAGCTGTTTTTT. Its translation is CASSLFPRGRTGELFF. The V gene is TRBV7-9, the J gene TRBJ2-2, with 7 positions matching TRBD1. CDR3 size: 16 residues. Germline-derived CDR1 and CDR2 are SEHNR and FQNEAQ (reference sequence). The trim removed 3 bases at V and 5 bases at J, leaving 9 bases unmatched.

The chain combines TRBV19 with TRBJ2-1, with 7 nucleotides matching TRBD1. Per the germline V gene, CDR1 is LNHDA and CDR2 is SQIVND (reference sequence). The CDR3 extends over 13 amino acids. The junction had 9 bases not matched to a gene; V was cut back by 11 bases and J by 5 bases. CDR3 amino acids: CASSTGSDNEQFF. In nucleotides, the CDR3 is TGTGCCTCCTCGACAGGGAGCGACAATGAGCAGTTCTTC.